This TCR beta chain originates from a study of CD8 T cells in Susac syndrome. The CDR3 length is 14 residues. The V end was cut by 3 bases, the J end by 7 bases, with 13 bases between. TEMRA cells were FACS-enriched, unlike CD8+ and CD4+ T cells, which were negatively isolated. cDNA came from about 0.51 to 1 ug RNA primed by random hexamers. The authors amplified TCR beta CDR3 across 54 Vbeta and 13 Jbeta using immunoSEQ multiplex PCR. Each CDR3 protein gets one entry after TCRdb re-called the immunoSEQ multiplex PCR reads with MiXCR. Altogether approximately 300,000 distinct CDR3 sequences are present, approximately 85% being singletons, with the ten largest covering 0.2% to 0.25%.

The clonotype was recovered from a human donor with multiple sclerosis. Sequenced input: CD8+ T cells from PBMCs. The V gene is TRBV12-3 or TRBV12-4, the J gene TRBJ1-5; D is unresolved. The chain's CDR3 is CASSFHRVRQPQHF. DNA of the CDR3: TGTGCCAGCAGTTTCCACCGGGTGAGGCAGCCCCAGCATTTT.